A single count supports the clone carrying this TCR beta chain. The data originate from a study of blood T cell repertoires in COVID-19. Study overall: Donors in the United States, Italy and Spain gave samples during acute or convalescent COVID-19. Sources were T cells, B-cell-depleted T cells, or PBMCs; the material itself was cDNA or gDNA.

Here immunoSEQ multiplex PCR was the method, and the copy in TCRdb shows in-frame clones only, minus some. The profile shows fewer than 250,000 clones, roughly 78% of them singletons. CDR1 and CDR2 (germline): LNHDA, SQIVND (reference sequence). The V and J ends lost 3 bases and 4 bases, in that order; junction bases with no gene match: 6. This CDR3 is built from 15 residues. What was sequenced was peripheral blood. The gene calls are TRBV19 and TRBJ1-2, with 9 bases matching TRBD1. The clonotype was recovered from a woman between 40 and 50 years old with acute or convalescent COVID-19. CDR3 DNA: TGTGCCAGTAGTATTCAGACAGGGGGGAGCTATGGCTACACCTTC. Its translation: CASSIQTGGSYGYTF.